This T cell receptor (beta chain) was observed in a study of blood T cell repertoires in COVID-19. Seattle cases were enrolled at active infection and followed longitudinally. The repertoire was sequenced with immunoSEQ multiplex PCR; TCRdb's copy has only in-frame clones and lacks some. Of 150,000 to 200,000 clones in the sample, around 83% were seen once. The sample taken for sequencing was peripheral blood. The source of this sequence is a woman between 65 and 79 years old with COVID-19, enrolled during active disease.

CDR3 DNA: TGTGCCACCAGCGGACAGGGATCGGGAGAGCAGTACTTC. Protein product: CATSGQGSGEQYF. V gene TRBV15 combines with J gene TRBJ2-7; 8 bases map to TRBD1. This CDR3 is 13 amino acids long. The germline CDR1 and CDR2 sequences are LNHNV and YYDKDF (reference sequence). V lost 5 bases and J lost 7; bases outside the gene matches: 7. The full variable domain, its missing parts supplied by reference TRBV15 and TRBJ2-7, is DAMVIQNPRYQVTQFGKPVTLSCSQTLNHNVMYWYQQKSSQAPKLLFHYYDKDFNNEADTPDNFQSRRPNTSFCFLDIRSPGLGDTAMYLCATSGQGSGEQYFGPGTRLTVT.